Presented here are 5 T cell receptor beta chains from one specimen sequenced in a study of cytomegalovirus exposure and HLA in healthy donors. Only in-frame clones appear in the TCRdb table, and some are missing; sequencing was by immunoSEQ multiplex PCR. This sample has some 120,000 clones, with around 85% found just once. The sequenced sample consisted of PBMCs. The source of these receptors is a woman in her twenties or thirties in good health and CMV-seronegative.

This chain joins TRBV19 and TRBJ2-7, with D possibly TRBD2 on 5 matching bases. The CDR3 contains 17 residues. Germline V gene sequence: CDR1 LNHDA, CDR2 SQIVND (reference sequence). V was cut by 4 bases and J by 6 bases, with 25 bases left in between. The CDR3 nucleotides read TGTGCCAGTAGTAGGGGAACAGAGGGCTCCCTGATGGGCGAGCAGTACTTC. Its protein product is CASSRGTEGSLMGEQYF. Complete variable domain (other parts from reference TRBV19 and TRBJ2-7): DGGITQSPKYLFRKEGQNVTLSCEQNLNHDAMYWYRQDPGQGLRLIYYSQIVNDFQKGDIAEGYSVSREKKESFPLTVTSAQKNPTAFYLCASSRGTEGSLMGEQYFGPGTRLTVT.

The chain is built from TRBV23-1 and TRBJ1-5; the match to TRBD1 covers 8 bases. TRBV23-1 is classed as an ORF, of uncertain function. The CDR3 spans 14 residues. The trim removed 4 bases at V and 4 bases at J, leaving 3 bases unmatched. CDR3 region: CASSPWTGNQPQHF. The CDR3 bases are TGCGCCAGCAGTCCTTGGACAGGGAATCAGCCCCAGCATTTT.

The chain recombines TRBV18 with TRBJ2-2, with D possibly being TRBD2 (6 bases). Germline CDR1 and CDR2: KGHSH and LQKENI. Trimming took off 3 bases at V and 3 bases at J, with 11 bases between the two ends. The CDR3 is 15 residues long. The CDR3 coding sequence is TGTGCCAGCTCACCGGCAGGAGGGGACACCGGGGAGCTGTTTTTT. Amino acids: CASSPAGGDTGELFF.

The chain is built from TRBV29-1 and TRBJ2-5, with TRBD2 identical over 7 bases. With V trimmed by 6 bases and J by 5 bases, 3 bases remained unmatched. This CDR3 region has 11 residues. Germline loops: CDR1 SQVTM, CDR2 ANQGSEA. CDR3 nucleotides: TGCAGCGTCGCACTAGCGGAGACCCAGTACTTC. It codes for CSVALAETQYF.

This chain links TRBV6-4 with TRBJ2-2; 12 bases are a match to TRBD2. CDR1 MRHNA and CDR2 SNTAGT come from the germline V gene. This CDR3 is 15 amino acids long. Trimming at V came to 6 bases and at J to 6 bases, leaving 5 bases not matched to a gene. In DNA form, the CDR3 reads TGTGCCAGCAGCGCCCTAGCGGGGGGGGCCGGGGAGCTGTTTTTT. Translating gives CASSALAGGAGELFF.